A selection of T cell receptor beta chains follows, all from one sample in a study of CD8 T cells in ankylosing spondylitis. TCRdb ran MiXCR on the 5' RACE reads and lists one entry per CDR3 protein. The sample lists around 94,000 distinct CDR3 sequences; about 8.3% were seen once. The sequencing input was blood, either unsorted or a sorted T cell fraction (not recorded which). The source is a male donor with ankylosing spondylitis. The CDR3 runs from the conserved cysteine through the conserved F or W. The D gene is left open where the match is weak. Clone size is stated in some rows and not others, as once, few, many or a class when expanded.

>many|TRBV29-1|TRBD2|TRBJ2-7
CSAETSGSYEQYF
TGCAGCGCCGAGACTAGCGGGAGTTACGAGCAGTACTTC
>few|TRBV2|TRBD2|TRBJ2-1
CASTSREGSEEQFF
TGTGCCAGCACCTCTAGGGAGGGCTCGGAGGAGCAGTTCTTC
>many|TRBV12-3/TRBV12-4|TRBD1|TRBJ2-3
CASRRTGQAVTDTQYF
TGTGCCAGCAGACGCACCGGACAGGCCGTGACAGATACGCAGTATTTT
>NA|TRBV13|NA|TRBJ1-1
CASSPEGWDTEAFF
TGTGCCAGCAGTCCCGAGGGATGGGACACTGAAGCTTTCTTT
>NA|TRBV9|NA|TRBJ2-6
CASSVQGRANVLTF
TGTGCCAGCAGCGTTCAGGGGAGAGCCAACGTCCTGACTTTC
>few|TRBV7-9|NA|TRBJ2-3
CASSIDVTDTQYF
TGTGCCAGCAGCATCGATGTCACAGATACGCAGTATTTT
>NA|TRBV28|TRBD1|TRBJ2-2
CASSFAQGANTGELFF
TGTGCCAGCAGTTTTGCACAGGGGGCGAACACCGGGGAGCTGTTTTTT
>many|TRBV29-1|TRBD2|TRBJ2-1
CSVVAGGPNNEQFF
TGCAGCGTCGTAGCGGGAGGGCCTAACAATGAGCAGTTCTTC
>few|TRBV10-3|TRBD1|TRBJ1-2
CAISQVTGAVGYTF
TGTGCCATCAGCCAAGTGACAGGGGCGGTGGGCTACACCTTC
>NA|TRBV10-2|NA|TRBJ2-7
CASSVGREQYF
TGCGCCAGCAGTGTGGGCAGGGAGCAGTACTTC